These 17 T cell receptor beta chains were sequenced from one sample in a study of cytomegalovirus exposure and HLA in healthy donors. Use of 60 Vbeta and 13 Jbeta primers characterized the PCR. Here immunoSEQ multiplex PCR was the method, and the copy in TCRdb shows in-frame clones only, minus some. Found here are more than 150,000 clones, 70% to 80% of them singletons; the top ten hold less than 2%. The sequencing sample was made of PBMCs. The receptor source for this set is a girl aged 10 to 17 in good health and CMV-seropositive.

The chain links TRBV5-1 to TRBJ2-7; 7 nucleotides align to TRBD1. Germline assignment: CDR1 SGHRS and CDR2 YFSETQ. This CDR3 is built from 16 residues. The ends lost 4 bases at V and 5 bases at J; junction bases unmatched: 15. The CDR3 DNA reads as TGCGCCAGCAGCGGGTTAGGGGGCCGAGGGGCTGACGAGCAGTACTTC. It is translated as CASSGLGGRGADEQYF.

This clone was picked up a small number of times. CDR3 nucleotide sequence: TGTGCCAGCAGCTCCTACCCCGGGCGGGGGTCTTACGAGCAGTACTTC. It translates to CASSSYPGRGSYEQYF. The V call is TRBV5-6, the J call TRBJ2-7; TRBD2 matches 7 bases. From germline, CDR1 is SGHDT and CDR2 YYEEEE. The CDR3 covers 16 residues. The ends lost 3 bases at V and 4 bases at J; junction bases unmatched: 13.

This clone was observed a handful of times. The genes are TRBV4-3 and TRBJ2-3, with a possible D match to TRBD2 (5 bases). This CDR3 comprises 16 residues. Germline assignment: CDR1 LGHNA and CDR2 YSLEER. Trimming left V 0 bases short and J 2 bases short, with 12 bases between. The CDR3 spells CASSQDGSGYTDTQYF. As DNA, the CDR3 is TGCGCCAGCAGCCAAGATGGAAGCGGATACACAGATACGCAGTATTTT.

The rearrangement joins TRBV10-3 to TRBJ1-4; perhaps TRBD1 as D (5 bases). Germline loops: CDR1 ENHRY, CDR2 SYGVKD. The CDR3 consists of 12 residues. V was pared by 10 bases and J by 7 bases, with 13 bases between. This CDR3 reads CATRGDGEKLFF. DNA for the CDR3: TGTGCCACCAGAGGGGATGGTGAAAAACTGTTTTTT.

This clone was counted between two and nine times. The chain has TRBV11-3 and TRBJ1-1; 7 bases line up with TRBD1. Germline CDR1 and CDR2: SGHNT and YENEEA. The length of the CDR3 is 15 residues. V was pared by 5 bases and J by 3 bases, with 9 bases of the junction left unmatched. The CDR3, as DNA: TGTGCCAGCAGCGACAGGGCCACTGGGGACACTGAAGCTTTCTTT. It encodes CASSDRATGDTEAFF.

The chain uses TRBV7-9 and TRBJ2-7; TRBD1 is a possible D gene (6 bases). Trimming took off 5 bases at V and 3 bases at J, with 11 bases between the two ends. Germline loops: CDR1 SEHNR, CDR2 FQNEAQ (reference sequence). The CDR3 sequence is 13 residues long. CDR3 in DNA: TGTGCCAGCAGCCACGGACAGCACTACGAGCAGTACTTC. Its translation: CASSHGQHYEQYF.

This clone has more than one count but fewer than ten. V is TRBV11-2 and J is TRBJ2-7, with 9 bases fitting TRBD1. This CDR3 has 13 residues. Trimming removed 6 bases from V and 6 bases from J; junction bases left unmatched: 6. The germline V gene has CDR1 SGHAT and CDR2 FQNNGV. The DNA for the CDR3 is TGTGCCAGCAGTTGGGACAGGGCTGCCGAGCAGTACTTC. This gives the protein CASSWDRAAEQYF.

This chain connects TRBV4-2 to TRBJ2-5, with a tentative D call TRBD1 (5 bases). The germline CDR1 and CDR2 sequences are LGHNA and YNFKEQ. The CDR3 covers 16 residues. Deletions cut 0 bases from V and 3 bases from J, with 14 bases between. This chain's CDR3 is CASSQERSAGKETQYF. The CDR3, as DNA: TGTGCCAGCAGCCAAGAAAGGTCGGCAGGGAAAGAGACCCAGTACTTC.

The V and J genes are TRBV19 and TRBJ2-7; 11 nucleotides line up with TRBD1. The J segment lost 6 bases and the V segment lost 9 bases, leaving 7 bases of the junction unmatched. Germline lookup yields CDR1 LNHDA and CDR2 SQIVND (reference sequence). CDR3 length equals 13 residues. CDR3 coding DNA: TGTGCCAGCGCCCCTGGGACAGGGGGCGAGCAGTACTTC. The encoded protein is CASAPGTGGEQYF.

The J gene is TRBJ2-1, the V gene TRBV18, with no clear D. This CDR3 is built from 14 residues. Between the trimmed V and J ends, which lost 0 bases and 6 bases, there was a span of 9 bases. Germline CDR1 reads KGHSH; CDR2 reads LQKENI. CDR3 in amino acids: CASSPPSPGNEQFF. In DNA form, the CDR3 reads TGTGCCAGCTCACCACCGTCGCCGGGCAATGAGCAGTTCTTC.

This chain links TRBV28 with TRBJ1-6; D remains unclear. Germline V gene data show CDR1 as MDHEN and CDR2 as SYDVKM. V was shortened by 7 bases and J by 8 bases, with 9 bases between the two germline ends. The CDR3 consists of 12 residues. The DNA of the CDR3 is TGTGCCAGCACCGTCAGGTATTCACCCCTCCACTTT. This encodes CASTVRYSPLHF.

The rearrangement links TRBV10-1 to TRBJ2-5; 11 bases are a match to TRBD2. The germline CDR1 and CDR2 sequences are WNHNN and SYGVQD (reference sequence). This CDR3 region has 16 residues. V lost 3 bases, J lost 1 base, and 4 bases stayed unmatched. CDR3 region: CASSESSGGGQETQYF. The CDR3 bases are TGCGCCAGCAGTGAAAGTAGCGGGGGGGGCCAAGAGACCCAGTACTTC.

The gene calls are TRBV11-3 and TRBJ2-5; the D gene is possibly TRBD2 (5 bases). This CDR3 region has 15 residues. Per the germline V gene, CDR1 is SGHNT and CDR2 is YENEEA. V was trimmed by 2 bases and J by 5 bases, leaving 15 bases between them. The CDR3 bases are TGTGCCAGCAGCTTATTCGAGGAGGTTTGGGAGACCCAGTACTTC. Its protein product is CASSLFEEVWETQYF.

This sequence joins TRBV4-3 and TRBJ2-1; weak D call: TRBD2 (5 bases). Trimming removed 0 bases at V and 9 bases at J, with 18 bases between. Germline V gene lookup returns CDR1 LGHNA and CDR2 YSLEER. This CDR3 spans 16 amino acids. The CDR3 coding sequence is TGCGCCAGCAGCCAAGAGTATATGGCTAGCCCCTTTGAGCAGTTCTTC. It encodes CASSQEYMASPFEQFF.

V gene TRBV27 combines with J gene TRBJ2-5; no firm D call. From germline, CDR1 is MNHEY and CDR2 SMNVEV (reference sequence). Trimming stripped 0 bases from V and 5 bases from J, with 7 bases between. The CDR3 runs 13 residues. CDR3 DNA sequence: TGTGCCAGCAGTTTATCAGCATCTGAGACCCAGTACTTC. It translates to CASSLSASETQYF.

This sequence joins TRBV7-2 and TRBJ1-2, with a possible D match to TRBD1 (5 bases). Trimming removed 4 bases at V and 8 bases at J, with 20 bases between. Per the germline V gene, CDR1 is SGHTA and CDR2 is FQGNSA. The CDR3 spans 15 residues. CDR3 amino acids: CASSSGGDTPWGYTF. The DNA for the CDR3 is TGTGCCAGCAGCTCGGGGGGAGATACCCCCTGGGGCTACACCTTC.

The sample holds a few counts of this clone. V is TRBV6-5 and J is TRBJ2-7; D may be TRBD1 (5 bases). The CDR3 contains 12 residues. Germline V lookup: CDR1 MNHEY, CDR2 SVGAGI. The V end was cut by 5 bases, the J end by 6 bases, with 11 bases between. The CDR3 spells CASSSQGSEQYF. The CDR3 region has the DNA TGTGCCAGCAGTAGCCAGGGTTCCGAGCAGTACTTC.